This T cell receptor beta chain was observed in a study of human T cells and chemical hapten exposure. Looking at the study overall: The study lasted roughly five months, and patients were dosed weekly with diphenylcyclopropenone on the scalp throughout. Per-sample variation in TCR yield stemmed mainly from small pooled library volume differences. Notes on the study in general: Among TCRs, those above 1 in 1000 frequency were unaffected by DPC sensitization.

The CDR3 consists of 14 residues. The ends were cut back, 0 bases at V and 6 bases at J, with 12 bases in the middle. CDR1 LGHNA and CDR2 YSLEER come from the germline V gene. This clonotype was seen only a few times. Antigen specificity is unknown. Separate cDNA molecules received unique molecular identifiers, which the library attached to them. A single record per CDR3 protein comes from TCRdb applying MiXCR to the RACE reads. There are about 110,000 distinct CDR3 sequences in the sample; roughly 12% occur only once, and over 1.5% lies in the top ten. The sample's time point: pre-sensitization, week 0. The treatment here: therapeutic diphenylcyclopropenone sensitization with weekly scalp DPC.

This receptor was obtained from a woman in her forties or fifties with alopecia areata. Some clones in this sample may be carry-over from other donors' samples. This sample comprised whole blood, obtained in connection with sensitization to the hapten diphenylcyclopropenone (DPC). The chain couples TRBV4-3 to TRBJ2-7; D call uncertain. The CDR3 bases are TGCGCCAGCAGCCAAGACCCGACCCTAACCGAGCAGTACTTC. It codes for CASSQDPTLTEQYF.